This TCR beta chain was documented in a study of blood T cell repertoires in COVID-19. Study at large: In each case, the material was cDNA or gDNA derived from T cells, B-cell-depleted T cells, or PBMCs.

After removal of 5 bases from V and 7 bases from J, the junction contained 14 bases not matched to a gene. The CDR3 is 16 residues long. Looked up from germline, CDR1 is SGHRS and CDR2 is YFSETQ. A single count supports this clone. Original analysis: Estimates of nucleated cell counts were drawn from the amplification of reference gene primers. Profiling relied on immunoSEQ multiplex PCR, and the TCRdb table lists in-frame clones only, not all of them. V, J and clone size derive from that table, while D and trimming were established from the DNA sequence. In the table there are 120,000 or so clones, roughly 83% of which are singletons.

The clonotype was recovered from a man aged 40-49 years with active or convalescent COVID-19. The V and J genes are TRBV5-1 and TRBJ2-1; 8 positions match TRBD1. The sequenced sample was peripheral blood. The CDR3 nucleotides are TGCGCCAGCAGTGATCGACCTCAGGGGGCTGGGAATGAGCAGTTCTTC. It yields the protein CASSDRPQGAGNEQFF. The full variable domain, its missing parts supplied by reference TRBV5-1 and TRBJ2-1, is KAGVTQTPRYLIKTRGQQVTLSCSPISGHRSVSWYQQTPGQGLQFLFEYFSETQRNKGNFPGRFSGRQFSNSRSEMNVSTLELGDSALYLCASSDRPQGAGNEQFFGPGTRLTVL.